One T cell receptor beta chain is described in this entry. No antigen is known for it. This entry comes from a study of T cell responses to AZD1222 COVID-19 vaccine. Germline loops: CDR1 LNHDA, CDR2 SQIVND (reference sequence). This CDR3 contains 12 residues. V trimming: 8 bases; J trimming: 7 bases; junction bases outside the gene matches: 6. Clones were read by immunoSEQ multiplex PCR, and TCRdb kept only the in-frame ones, dropping some. The sample has under 70,000 clones; around four fifths are singletons. Points from the study as a whole: Rises in breadth and depth of Spike-specific TCRs came after two AZD1222 doses.

This sequence was found in an adult in good health. Source: peripheral blood, taken on day 0 of AZD1222 vaccination. This chain connects TRBV19 to TRBJ1-2; 8 bases align to TRBD1. The CDR3 here is CASRTGWSGYTF. As DNA, the CDR3 is TGTGCCAGTCGGACAGGGTGGTCTGGCTACACCTTC.